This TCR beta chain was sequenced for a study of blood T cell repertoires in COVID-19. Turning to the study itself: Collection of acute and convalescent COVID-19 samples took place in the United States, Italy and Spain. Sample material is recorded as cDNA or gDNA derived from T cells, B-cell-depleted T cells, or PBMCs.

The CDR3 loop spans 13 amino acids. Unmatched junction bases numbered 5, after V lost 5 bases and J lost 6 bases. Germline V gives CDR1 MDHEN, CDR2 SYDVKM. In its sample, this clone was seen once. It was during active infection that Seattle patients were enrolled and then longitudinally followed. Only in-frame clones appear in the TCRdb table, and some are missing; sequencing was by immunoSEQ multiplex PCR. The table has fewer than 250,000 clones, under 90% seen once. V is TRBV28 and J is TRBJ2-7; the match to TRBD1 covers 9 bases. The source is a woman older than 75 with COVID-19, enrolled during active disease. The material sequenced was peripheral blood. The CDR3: CASSTGQGGEQYF. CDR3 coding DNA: TGTGCCAGCAGTACGGGACAGGGTGGCGAGCAGTACTTC.